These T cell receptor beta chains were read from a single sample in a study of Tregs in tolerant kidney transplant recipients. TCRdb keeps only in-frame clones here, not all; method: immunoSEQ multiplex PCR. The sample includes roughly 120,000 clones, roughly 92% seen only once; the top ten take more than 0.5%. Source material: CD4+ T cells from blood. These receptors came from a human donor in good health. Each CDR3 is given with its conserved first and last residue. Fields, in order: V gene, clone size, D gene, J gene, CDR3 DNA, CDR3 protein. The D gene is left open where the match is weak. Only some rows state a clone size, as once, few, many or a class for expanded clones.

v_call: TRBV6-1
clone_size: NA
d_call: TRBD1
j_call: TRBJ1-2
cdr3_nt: TGTGCCAGCAGTTTACCCGGGACAGACTATGGCTACACCTTC
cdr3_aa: CASSLPGTDYGYTF

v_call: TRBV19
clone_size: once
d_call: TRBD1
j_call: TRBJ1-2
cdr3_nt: TGTGCCAGTAGGAGGACAGGGCTGGTCTATGGCTACACCTTC
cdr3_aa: CASRRTGLVYGYTF

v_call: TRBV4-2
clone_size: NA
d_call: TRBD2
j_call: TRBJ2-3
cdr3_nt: TGTGCCAGCAGCCAGGTTGGACTAGCGGGGGGGCAAACGGATACGCAGTATTTT
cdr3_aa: CASSQVGLAGGQTDTQYF

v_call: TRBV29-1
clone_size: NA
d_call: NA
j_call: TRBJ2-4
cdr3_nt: TGCAGCGTTGGAGTAGCCAAAAACATTCAGTACTTC
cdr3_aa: CSVGVAKNIQYF

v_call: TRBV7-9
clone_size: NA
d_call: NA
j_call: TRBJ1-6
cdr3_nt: TGTGCCAGCAGCCTAGGGGGACAAACGAGGGCCAATTCACCCCTCCACTTT
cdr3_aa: CASSLGGQTRANSPLHF

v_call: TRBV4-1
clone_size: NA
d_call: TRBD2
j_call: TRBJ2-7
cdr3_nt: TGCGCCAGCAGGCGAGCGGGAGGGCCTGTCGGGGAGCAGTACTTC
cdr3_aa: CASRRAGGPVGEQYF

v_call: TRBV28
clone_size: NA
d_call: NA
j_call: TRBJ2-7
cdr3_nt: TGTGCCAGCAGTTTCCCCCTCAGGGGGAGGACCTACGAGCAGTACTTC
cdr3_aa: CASSFPLRGRTYEQYF

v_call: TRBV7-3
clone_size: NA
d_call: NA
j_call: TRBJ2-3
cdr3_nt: TGTGCCAGCAGCTCAGAGGTTTCGCAGTATTTT
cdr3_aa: CASSSEVSQYF

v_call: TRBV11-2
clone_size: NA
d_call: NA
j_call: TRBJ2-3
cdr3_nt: TGTGCCAGCAGCGGAGTCGCAGGAACAGATACGCAGTATTTT
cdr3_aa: CASSGVAGTDTQYF

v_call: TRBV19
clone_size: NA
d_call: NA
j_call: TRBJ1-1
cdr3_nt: TGTGCCAGTAGTATGTCAGGGAGGGGTGAAGCTTTCTTT
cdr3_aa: CASSMSGRGEAFF

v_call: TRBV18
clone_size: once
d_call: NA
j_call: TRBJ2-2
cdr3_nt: TGTGCCAGCTCACCTCCGAACACCGGGGAGCTGTTTTTT
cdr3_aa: CASSPPNTGELFF

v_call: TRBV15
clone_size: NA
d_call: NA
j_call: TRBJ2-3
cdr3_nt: TGTGCCACCAGCAGAGACAGGGTTAGCACAGATACGCAGTATTTT
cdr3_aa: CATSRDRVSTDTQYF

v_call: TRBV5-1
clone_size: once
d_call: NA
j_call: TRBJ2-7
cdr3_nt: TGCGCCAGCAGCTCGTGGACCGGGCCCTCCTACGAGCAGTACTTC
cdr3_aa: CASSSWTGPSYEQYF

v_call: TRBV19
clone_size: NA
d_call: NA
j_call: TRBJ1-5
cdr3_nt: TGTGCCAGTAGCATCCCCACCCGAGCTCAGCCCCAGCATTTT
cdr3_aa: CASSIPTRAQPQHF

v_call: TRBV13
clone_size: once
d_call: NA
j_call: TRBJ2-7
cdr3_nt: TGTGCCAGCAGTGAGGACGGGGATCCCTTGTACGAGCAGTACTTC
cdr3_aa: CASSEDGDPLYEQYF

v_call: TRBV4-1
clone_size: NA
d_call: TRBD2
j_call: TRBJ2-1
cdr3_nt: TGCGCCAGCAGAGTCAACATATTAGCGGGGGGGCCTTCGGATGAGCAGTTCTTC
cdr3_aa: CASRVNILAGGPSDEQFF

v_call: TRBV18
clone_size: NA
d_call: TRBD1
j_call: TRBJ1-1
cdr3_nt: TGTGCCAGCGGGACAGCTAACACTGAAGCTTTCTTT
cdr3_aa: CASGTANTEAFF

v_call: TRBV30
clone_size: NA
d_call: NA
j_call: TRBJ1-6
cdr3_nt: TGTGCCTGGAACCGGCAGGGGAATTCACCCCTCCACTTT
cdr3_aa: CAWNRQGNSPLHF

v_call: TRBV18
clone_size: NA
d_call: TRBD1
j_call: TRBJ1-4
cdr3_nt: TGTGCCAGCTCACCGGACAGGCTAACTAATGAAAAACTGTTTTTT
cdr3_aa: CASSPDRLTNEKLFF

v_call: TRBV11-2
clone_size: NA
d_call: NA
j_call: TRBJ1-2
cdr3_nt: TGTGCCAGCACCACTCCTCTCGACAGAACTAACTATGGCTACACCTTC
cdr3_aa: CASTTPLDRTNYGYTF

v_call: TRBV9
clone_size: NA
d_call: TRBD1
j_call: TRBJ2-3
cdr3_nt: TGTGCCAGCAGCGATGTCACAGGGGCAGATACGCAGTATTTT
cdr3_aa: CASSDVTGADTQYF

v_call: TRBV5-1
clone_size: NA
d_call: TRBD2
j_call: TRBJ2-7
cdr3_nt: TGCGCCAGCAGGGGTAGCGGGAAGAACGAGCAGTACTTC
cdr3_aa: CASRGSGKNEQYF

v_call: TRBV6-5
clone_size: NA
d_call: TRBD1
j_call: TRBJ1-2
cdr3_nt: TGTGCCAGCAGTCTCCTCAGGGGACAGGGAAATGGCTACACCTTC
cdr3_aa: CASSLLRGQGNGYTF

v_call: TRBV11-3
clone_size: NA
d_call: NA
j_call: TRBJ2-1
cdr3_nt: TGTGCCAGCAGCTTAGGGACTACCTCCCTTGAGCAGTTCTTC
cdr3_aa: CASSLGTTSLEQFF

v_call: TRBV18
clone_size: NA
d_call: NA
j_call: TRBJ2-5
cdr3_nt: TGTGCCAGCTCACCACAGGGGTTGGAGACCCAGTACTTC
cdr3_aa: CASSPQGLETQYF

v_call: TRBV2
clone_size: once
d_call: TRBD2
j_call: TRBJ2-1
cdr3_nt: TGTGCCAGCAGTGCCTCGGGAGGGAGCTCCTACAATGAGCAGTTCTTC
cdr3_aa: CASSASGGSSYNEQFF

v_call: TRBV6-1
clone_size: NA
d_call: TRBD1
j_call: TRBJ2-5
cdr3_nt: TGTGCCAGCATAACCGGGACAGTCCAAGAGACCCAGTACTTC
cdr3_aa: CASITGTVQETQYF

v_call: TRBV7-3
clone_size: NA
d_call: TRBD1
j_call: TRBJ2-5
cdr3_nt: TGTGCCAGCAGCTTACAGGGGGCGCGGCAAGAGACCCAGTACTTC
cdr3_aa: CASSLQGARQETQYF

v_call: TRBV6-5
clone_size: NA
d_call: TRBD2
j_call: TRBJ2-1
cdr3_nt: TGTGCCAGCAGTTACTCCTATCGGGCGGGGGACAATGAGCAGTTCTTC
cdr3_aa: CASSYSYRAGDNEQFF

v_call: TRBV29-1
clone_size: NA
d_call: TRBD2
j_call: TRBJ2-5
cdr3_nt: TGCAGCGCCCATAGTGGCGGGGGGTACCAAGAGACCCAGTACTTC
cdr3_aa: CSAHSGGGYQETQYF

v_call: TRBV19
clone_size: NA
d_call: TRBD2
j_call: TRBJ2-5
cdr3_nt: TGTGCCAGTAGTATGTTGGGACTAGCGGGAGAAGAGACCCAGTACTTC
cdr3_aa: CASSMLGLAGEETQYF

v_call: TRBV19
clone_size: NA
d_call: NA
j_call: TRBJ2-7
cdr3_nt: TGTGCCAGTAGTACCAGGGAACGGGCCTACGAGCAGTACTTC
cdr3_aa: CASSTRERAYEQYF

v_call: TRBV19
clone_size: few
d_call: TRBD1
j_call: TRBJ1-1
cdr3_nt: TGTGCCAGTAGCCCGACAGGGGGCCGCACTGAAGCTTTCTTT
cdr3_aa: CASSPTGGRTEAFF

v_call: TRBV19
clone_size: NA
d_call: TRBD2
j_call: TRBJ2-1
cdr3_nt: TGTGCCAGTAGTCCTCTCGGGACTAGCGGGAGGATTGAGCAGTTCTTC
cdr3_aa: CASSPLGTSGRIEQFF

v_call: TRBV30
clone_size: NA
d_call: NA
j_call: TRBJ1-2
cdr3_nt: TGTGCCTGGAGTGGATCGACATCGGGATATGGCTACACCTTC
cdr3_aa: CAWSGSTSGYGYTF

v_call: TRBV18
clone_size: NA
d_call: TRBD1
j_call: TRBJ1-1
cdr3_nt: TGTGCCAGCTCACCGACGGAGCTGTACAGGGGGCGGACTGAAGCTTTCTTT
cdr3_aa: CASSPTELYRGRTEAFF

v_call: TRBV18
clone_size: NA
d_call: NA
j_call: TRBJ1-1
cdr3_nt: TGTGCCAGCTCACAACGAAACACGGAGGGCACTGAAGCTTTCTTT
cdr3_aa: CASSQRNTEGTEAFF

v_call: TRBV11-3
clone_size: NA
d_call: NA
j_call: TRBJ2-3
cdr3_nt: TGTGCCAGCAGCTTAGGAGGGCCGGATACGCAGTATTTT
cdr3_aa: CASSLGGPDTQYF

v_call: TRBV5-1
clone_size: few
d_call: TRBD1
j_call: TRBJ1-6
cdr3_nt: TGCGCCAGCAGGACAGGGGAAAATTCACCCCTCCACTTT
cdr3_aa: CASRTGENSPLHF

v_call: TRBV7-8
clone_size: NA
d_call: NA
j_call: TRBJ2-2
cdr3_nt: TGTGCCAGCAGCACCGGTCCACCACTCCGGAACACCGGGGAGCTGTTTTTT
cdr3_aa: CASSTGPPLRNTGELFF

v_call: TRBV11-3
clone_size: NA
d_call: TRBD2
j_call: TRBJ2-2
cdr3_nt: TGTGCCAGCAGCCTCCCTCGGACTAGCGGGATGAACACCGGGGAGCTGTTTTTT
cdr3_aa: CASSLPRTSGMNTGELFF

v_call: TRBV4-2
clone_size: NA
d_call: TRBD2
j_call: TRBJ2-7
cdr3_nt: TGTGCCAGCAGCCAAAATTCACTTAGCGGGAATTACGAGCAGTACTTC
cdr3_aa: CASSQNSLSGNYEQYF

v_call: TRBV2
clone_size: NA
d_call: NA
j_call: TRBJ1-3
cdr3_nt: TGTGCCAGCAGTGAGTCGACAGTCTCTGGAAACACCATATATTTT
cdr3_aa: CASSESTVSGNTIYF

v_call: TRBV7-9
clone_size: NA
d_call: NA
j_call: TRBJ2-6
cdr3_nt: TGTGCCAGCAGCTTAGCGCCCTGGGGGGCTGGGGCCAACGTCCTGACTTTC
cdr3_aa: CASSLAPWGAGANVLTF

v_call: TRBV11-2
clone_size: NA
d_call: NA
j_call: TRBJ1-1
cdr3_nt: TGTGCCAGCAGCCCCCCTCCCCTGAACACTGAAGCTTTCTTT
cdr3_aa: CASSPPPLNTEAFF

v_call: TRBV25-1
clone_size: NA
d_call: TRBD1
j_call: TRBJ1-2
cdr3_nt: TGTGCCAGCAGTGGGGACAGGCGTGGTGGCTACACCTTC
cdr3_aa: CASSGDRRGGYTF

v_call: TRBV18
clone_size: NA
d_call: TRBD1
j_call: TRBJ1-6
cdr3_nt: TGTGCCAGCTCACCCACCCAGGGACAGGGGGCTTATTCACCCCTCCACTTT
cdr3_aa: CASSPTQGQGAYSPLHF

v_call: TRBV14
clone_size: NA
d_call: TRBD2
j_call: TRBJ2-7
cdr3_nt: TGTGCCAGCAGCCAAGAAACGTGGGATAGCGGGAGCCACGAGCAGTACTTC
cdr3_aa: CASSQETWDSGSHEQYF

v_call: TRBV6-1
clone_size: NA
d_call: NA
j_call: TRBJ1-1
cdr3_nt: TGTGCCAGCTTGCATGGGGGAGGGGTGAACACTGAAGCTTTCTTT
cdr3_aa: CASLHGGGVNTEAFF

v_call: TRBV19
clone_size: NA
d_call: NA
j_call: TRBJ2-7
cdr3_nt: TGTGCCAGTAGTAGGGGCGGGCACTCCTCCTACGAGCAGTACTTC
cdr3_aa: CASSRGGHSSYEQYF

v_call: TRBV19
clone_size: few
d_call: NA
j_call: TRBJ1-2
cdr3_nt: TGTGCCAGTAGTGTACGGAACTATGGCTACACCTTC
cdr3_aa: CASSVRNYGYTF

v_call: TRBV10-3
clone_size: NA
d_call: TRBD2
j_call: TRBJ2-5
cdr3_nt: TGTGCCATCAGGACCGGGACTAGCGACTTACGAGAGACCCAGTACTTC
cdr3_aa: CAIRTGTSDLRETQYF

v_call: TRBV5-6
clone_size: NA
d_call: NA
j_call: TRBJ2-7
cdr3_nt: TGTGCCAGCAGCCCGCGGGCCAGATACTCCTACGAGCAGTACTTC
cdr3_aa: CASSPRARYSYEQYF

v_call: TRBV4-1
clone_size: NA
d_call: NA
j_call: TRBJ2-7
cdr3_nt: TGCGCCAGCAGCCGACAAGGGACACCCTACGAGCAGTACTTC
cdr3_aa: CASSRQGTPYEQYF

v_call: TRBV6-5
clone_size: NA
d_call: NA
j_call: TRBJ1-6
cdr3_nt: TGTGCCAGCAGTTACGGGGCAGCGTATAATTCACCCCTCCACTTT
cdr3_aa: CASSYGAAYNSPLHF

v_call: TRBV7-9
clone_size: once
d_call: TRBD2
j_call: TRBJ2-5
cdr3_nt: TGTGCCAGCAGCCTCCCCCTGGCCATAGCGGGAGATCGAGAGACCCAGTACTTC
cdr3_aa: CASSLPLAIAGDRETQYF

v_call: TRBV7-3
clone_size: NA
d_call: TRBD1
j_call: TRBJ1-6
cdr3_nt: TGTGCCAGCAGCTGGACAGGGGATTCACCCCTCCACTTT
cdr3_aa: CASSWTGDSPLHF

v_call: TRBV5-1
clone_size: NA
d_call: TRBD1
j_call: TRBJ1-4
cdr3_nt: TGCGCCAGCAGCTTGGACGCTACAGGGGTCGGGGAAAAACTGTTTTTT
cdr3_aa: CASSLDATGVGEKLFF